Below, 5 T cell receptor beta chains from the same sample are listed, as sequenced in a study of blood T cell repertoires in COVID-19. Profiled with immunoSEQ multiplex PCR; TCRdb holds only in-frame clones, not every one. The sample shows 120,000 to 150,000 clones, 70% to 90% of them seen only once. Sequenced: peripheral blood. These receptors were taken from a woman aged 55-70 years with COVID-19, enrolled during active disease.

CDR3 in amino acids: CASSRVGNTEAFF. CDR3 in DNA: TGTGCCAGCTCCCGGGTCGGTAACACTGAAGCTTTCTTT. The chain couples TRBV2 to TRBJ1-1, with D uncertain. V was shortened by 8 bases and J by 2 bases, with 12 bases between the two germline ends. This CDR3 has 13 amino acids. From germline, CDR1 is SNHLY and CDR2 FYNNEI.

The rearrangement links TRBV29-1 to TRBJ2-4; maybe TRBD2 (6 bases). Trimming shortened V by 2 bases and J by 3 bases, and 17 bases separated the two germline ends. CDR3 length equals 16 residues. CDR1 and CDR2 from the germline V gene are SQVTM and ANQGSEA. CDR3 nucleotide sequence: TGCAGCGTTGAATCCGGGGACGGGGAGGTCAAAAACATTCAGTACTTC. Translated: CSVESGDGEVKNIQYF. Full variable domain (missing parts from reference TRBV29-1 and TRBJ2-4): SAVISQKPSRDICQRGTSLTIQCQVDSQVTMMFWYRQQPGQSLTLIATANQGSEATYESGFVIDKFPISRPNLTFSTLTVSNMSPEDSSIYLCSVESGDGEVKNIQYFGAGTRLSVL.

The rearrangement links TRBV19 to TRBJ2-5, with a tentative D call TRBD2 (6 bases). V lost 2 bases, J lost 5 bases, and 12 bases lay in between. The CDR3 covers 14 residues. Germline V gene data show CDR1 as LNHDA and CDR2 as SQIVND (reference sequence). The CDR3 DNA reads TGTGCCAGTAGTATAAGGGCTGCGGGGGAGACCCAGTACTTC. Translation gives CASSIRAAGETQYF.

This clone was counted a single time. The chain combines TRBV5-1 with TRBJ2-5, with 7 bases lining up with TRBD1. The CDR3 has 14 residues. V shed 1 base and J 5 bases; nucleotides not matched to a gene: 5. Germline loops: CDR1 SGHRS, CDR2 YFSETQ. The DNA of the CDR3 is TGCGCCAGCAGCTTGAGGGGGCGCGGGGAGACCCAGTACTTC. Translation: CASSLRGRGETQYF.

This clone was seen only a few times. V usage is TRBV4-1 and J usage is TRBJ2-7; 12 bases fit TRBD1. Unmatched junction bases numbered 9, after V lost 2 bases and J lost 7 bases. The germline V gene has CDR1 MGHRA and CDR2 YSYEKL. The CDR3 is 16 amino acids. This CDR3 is CASSQKPGQGAKEQYF. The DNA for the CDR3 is TGCGCCAGCAGCCAAAAACCGGGACAGGGGGCGAAGGAGCAGTACTTC.